Here is one T cell receptor (beta chain) with its context. Its antigen has not been determined. Base qualities are not at hand, and no much larger clone is one base apart. The sample is drawn from a study of blood T cell repertoires in COVID-19 (dated by TCRdb to 2018 to 2020). The study in broad terms: Samples covering the acute and convalescent phases of COVID-19 were provided by collaborators in the United States, Italy and Spain. The prospective study material was composed of cDNA or gDNA derived from T cells, B-cell-depleted T cells, or PBMCs. Deeply sampled blood TCRbeta repertoires from subjects exposed to, actively infected with, or recovered from COVID-19 were included in the dataset. The repertoires were released in a freely available public database meant as a resource for research on the immune response to SARS-CoV-2. Samples came from the ongoing ImmuneRACE study (first 160 participants) plus 1,254 subjects from 6 global collaborators. A de-identified subject ID, COVID-19 status, age in years and sex were almost always included in the sample metadata. Where HLA class I and class II types were available, the types were taken from metadata supplied by the sample provider, not from assay-based typing. Findings and caveats that apply to the study as a whole: How much clinical and demographic metadata was included differed by source and by participant, and the metadata was provided uncurated.

Whole blood was collected in K2EDTA tubes by collaborating institutions according to the institutions' own protocols. For TCRbeta analysis, collaborators shipped samples in one of three forms: frozen whole blood, isolated PBMCs, or DNA extracted from either of those sample types. The immunoSEQ Assay, a bias-controlled multiplex PCR, was used to amplify TCRbeta CDR3 regions from genomic DNA. As for how the authors treated the data: The number of nucleated cells in each sample was estimated by amplification of reference gene primers within the assay. To quantify the absolute abundance of each unique TCRbeta CDR3 rearrangement, sequence reads were collapsed and filtered. For each sample, productive Simpson clonality was calculated as the square root of Simpson's diversity index over productive rearrangements. The table was pulled from immuneACCESS by TCRdb, which kept in-frame rearrangements only. Such tables lose some clones; where checked, under half of the loss comes from unresolved V genes, and the rest has no known cause. That table supplies the V and J calls and clone size; D and trimming were determined from the DNA. The sample records about 260,000 clones, around 87% of which are singletons. The top ten clones comprise approximately 2.2% of the sample.

The CDR3 spans 14 residues, from the cysteine through the phenylalanine. Only CDR3 DNA is held: 42 bases, read in frame from base 1. Trimming costs V 9 bases and J 0 bases, and their ends lie 15 bases apart. The germline V gene (reference sequence) sets CDR1 to LNHDA and CDR2 to SQIVND. The clonotype comes from a woman aged 45-65 years with acute or convalescent COVID-19. The specimen was peripheral blood. Rearrangement joined TRBV19 to TRBJ2-7, and the D gene may be TRBD1, 5 bases matching. This receptor carries the CDR3 CASSRAPSSYEQYF. The nucleotides read TGTGCCAGCTCCAGGGCTCCAAGCTCCTACGAGCAGTACTTC.